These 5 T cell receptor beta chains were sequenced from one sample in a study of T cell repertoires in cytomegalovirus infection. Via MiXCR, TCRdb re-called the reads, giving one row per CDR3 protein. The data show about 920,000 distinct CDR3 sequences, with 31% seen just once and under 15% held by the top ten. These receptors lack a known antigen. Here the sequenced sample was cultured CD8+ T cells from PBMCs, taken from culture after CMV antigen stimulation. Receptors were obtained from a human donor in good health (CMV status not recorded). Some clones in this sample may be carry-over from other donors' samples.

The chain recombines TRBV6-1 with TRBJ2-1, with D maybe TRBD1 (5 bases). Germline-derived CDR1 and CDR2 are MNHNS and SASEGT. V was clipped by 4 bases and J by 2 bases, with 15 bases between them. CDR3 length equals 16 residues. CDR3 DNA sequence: TGTGCCAGCAGTGGGACATTCCCCGCCACCTACAATGAGCAGTTCTTC. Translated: CASSGTFPATYNEQFF.

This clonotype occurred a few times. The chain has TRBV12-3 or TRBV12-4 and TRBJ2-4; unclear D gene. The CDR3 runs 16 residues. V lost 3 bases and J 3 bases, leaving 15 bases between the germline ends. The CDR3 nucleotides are TGTGCCAGCAGTTTCCCTGGGGTAGTGGTCAAAAACATTCAGTACTTC. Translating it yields CASSFPGVVVKNIQYF.

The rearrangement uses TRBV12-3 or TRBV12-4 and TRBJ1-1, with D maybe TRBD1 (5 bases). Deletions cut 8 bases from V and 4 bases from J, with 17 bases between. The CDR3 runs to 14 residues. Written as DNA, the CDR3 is TGTGCCAGCCTAGAAACCCCCGGGGGCACTGAAGCTTTCTTT. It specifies CASLETPGGTEAFF.

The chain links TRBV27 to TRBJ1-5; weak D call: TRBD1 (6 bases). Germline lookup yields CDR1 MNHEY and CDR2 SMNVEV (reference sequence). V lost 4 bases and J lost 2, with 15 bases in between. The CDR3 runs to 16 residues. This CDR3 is CASSSGGREGNQPQHF. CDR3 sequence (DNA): TGTGCCAGCAGTTCCGGGGGCAGGGAGGGCAATCAGCCCCAGCATTTT.

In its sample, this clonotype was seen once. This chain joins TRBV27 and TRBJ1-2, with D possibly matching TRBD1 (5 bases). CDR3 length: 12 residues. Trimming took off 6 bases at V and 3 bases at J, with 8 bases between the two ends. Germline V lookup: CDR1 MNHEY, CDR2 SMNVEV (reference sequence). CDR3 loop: CASRGTHYGYTF. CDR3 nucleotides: TGTGCCAGCAGGGGGACTCACTATGGCTACACCTTC.